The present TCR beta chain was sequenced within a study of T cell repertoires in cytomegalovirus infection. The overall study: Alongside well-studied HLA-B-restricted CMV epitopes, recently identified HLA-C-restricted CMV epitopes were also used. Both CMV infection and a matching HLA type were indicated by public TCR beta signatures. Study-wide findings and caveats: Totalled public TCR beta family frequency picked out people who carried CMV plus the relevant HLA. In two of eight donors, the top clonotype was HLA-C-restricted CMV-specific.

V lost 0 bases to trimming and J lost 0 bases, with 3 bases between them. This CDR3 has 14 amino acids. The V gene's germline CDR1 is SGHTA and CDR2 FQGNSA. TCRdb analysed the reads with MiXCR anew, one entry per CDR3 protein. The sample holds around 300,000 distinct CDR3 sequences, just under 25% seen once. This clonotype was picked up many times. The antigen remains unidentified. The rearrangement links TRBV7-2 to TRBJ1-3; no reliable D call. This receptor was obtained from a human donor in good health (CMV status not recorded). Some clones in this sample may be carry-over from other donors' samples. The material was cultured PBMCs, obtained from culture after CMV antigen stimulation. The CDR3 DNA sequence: TGTGCCAGCAGCTTAGCACTCTCTGGAAACACCATATATTTT. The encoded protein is CASSLALSGNTIYF.